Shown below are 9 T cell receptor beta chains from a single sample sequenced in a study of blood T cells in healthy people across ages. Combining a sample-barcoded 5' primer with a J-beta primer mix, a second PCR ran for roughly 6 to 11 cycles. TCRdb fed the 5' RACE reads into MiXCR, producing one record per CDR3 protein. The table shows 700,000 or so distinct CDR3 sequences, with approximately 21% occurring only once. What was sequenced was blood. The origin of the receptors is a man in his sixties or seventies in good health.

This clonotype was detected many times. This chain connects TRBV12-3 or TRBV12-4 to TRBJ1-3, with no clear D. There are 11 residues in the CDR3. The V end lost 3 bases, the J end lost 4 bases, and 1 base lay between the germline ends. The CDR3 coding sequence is TGTGCCAGCAGTTTGGGAAACACCATATATTTT. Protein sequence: CASSLGNTIYF.

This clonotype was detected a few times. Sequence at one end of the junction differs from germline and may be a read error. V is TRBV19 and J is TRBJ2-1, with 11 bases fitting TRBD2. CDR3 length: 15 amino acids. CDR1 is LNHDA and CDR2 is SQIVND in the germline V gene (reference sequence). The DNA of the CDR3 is TGTGCCAGTAGCATAGGGACTAGCGGTTACAATGAGCAGTTCTTC. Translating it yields CASSIGTSGYNEQFF.

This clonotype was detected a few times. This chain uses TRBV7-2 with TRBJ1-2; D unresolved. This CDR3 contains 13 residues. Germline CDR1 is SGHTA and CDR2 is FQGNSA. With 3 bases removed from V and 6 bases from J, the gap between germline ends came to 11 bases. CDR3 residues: CASSFPKVDGYTF. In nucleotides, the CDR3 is TGTGCCAGCAGCTTTCCGAAAGTAGATGGCTACACCTTC. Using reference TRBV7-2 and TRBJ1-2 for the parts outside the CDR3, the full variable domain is GAGVSQSPSNKVTEKGKDVELRCDPISGHTALYWYRQSLGQGLEFLIYFQGNSAPDKSGLPSDRFSAERTGGSVSTLTIQRTQQEDSAVYLCASSFPKVDGYTFGSGTRLTVV.

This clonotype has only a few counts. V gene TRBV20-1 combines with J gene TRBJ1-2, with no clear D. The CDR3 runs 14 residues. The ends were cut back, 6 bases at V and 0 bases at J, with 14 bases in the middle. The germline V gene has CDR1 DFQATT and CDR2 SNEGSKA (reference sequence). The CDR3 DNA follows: TGCAGTGCCCAGATGGCAGGAGCTAACTATGGCTACACCTTC. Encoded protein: CSAQMAGANYGYTF.

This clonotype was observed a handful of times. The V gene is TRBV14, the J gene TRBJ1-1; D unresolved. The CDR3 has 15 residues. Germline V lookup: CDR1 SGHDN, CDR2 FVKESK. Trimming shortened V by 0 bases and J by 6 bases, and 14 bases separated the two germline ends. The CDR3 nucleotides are TGTGCCAGCAGCCAAGAAGGCCCGTCACGGTCTGAAGCTTTCTTT. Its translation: CASSQEGPSRSEAFF.

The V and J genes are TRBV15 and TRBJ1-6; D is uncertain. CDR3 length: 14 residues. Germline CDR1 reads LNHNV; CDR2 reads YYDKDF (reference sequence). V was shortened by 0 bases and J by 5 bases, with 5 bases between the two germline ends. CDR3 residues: CATSRELDNSPLHF. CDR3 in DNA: TGTGCCACCAGCAGAGAGTTGGATAATTCACCCCTCCACTTT.

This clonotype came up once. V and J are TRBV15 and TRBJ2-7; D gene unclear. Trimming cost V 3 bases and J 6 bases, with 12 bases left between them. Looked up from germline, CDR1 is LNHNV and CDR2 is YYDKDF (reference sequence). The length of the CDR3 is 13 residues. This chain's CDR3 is CATSRNQLSEQYF. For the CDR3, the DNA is TGTGCCACCAGCAGGAACCAGCTATCCGAGCAGTACTTC.

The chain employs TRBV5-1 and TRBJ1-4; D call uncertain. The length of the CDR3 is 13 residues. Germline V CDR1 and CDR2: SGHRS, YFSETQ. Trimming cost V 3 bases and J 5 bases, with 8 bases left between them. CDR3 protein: CASSWTGNEKLFF. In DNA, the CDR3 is TGCGCCAGCAGCTGGACGGGCAATGAAAAACTGTTTTTT.

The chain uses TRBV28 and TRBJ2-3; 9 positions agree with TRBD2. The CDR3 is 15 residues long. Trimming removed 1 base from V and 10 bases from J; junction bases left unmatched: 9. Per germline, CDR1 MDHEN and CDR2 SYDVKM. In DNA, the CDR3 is TGTGCCAGCAGTTTATTTCCCAGCGGGGGGATGGCGCAGTATTTT. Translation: CASSLFPSGGMAQYF.